This T cell receptor beta chain was found in a study of identical twins. The study, taken as a whole, reports: Insertion counts were lower in abundant cord blood beta clonotypes, a trend that memory repertoires did not show. For out-of-frame alpha sequences shared by twins, low generation probability was in excess. Out-of-frame beta sequences exhibited a weaker degree of excess twin sharing.

This clonotype was seen only a few times. Its antigen is as yet unknown. It was template switching that added a universal primer site, and there were unique molecular identifiers on the cDNA. MiXCR, run by TCRdb on the 5' RACE reads, gives a single entry per CDR3 protein. The sample shows hundreds of thousands of distinct CDR3 sequences, about a fifth of them seen only once. V was cut by 3 bases and J by 6 bases, with 13 bases left in between. CDR1 and CDR2 (germline): SGHRS, YFSETQ. This CDR3 is 14 amino acids long. This sample also appeared in a second study, on yellow fever vaccine responses in identical twins.

J is TRBJ1-5 and V is TRBV5-1; D not certain. The sample consisted of CD4+ T cells sorted from blood. This TCR came from a young woman in good health. The CDR3 protein is CASSSGNEGQPQHF. The CDR3 DNA is TGCGCCAGCAGCTCAGGAAACGAAGGTCAGCCCCAGCATTTT.